This is a list of T cell receptor beta chains from one sample in a study of response to subunit inactivated influenza vaccine. TCRdb analysed the RT-PCR reads with MiXCR anew, one entry per CDR3 protein. The top ten clones hold over 10% of a sample with around 570,000 distinct CDR3 sequences, 6.5% to 8% of them seen once. The specimen was PBMCs from blood, collected around 25 months after vaccination. These receptors came from a man in his fifties or sixties who received an inactivated influenza vaccine. Both conserved end residues are part of each CDR3. D genes are given only for firm matches. Size is stated for part of the rows, as once, few or many counts, or as a class when the clone is expanded.

>few|TRBJ1-2|.|TRBV4-1
TGCGCCAGCAGCCATCCCACAAAGGGTACTGATGGCTACACCTTC
CASSHPTKGTDGYTF
>.|TRBJ2-2|.|TRBV12-3/TRBV12-4
TGTGCCAGCAGTTTGGTATACGGGGAGCTGTTTTTT
CASSLVYGELFF
>.|TRBJ2-3|TRBD2|TRBV29-1
TGCAGCGTTGAAGAGGGACTAGCAGGGTTTGTTGATACGCAGTATTTT
CSVEEGLAGFVDTQYF
>many|TRBJ2-3|.|TRBV5-1
TGCGCCAGCAGCTTGGGGTGGGGAAAACAGGCAGATACGCAGTATTTT
CASSLGWGKQADTQYF
>many|TRBJ2-7|TRBD2|TRBV20-1
TGCAGTGCTAGAATCTTGGGACTAGAACCTTATTACGAGCAGTACTTC
CSARILGLEPYYEQYF
>many|TRBJ1-3|.|TRBV7-8
TGTGCCAGCAGCTTACACCGGGAGAGCTCTGGAAACACCATATATTTT
CASSLHRESSGNTIYF
>.|TRBJ2-7|TRBD1|TRBV15
TGTGCCACAGGGACAGTCAGCTCCTACGAGCAGTACTTC
CATGTVSSYEQYF
>many|TRBJ1-4|.|TRBV4-1
TGCGCCAGCAGCCAAAGGACGACGAATGAAAAACTGTTTTTT
CASSQRTTNEKLFF
>.|TRBJ1-5|.|TRBV10-3
TGTGCCATCAGTGAGTCAGCAGGACAGCAGCCCCAGCATTTT
CAISESAGQQPQHF
>.|TRBJ2-2|.|TRBV5-1
TGCGCCAGCAGCAACAGTGCGAACACCGGGGAGCTGTTTTTT
CASSNSANTGELFF
>few|TRBJ2-1|.|TRBV12-3/TRBV12-4
TGTGCCAGCAGTGTCCCGGGGATGATGAATGAGCAGTTCTTC
CASSVPGMMNEQFF
>few|TRBJ2-3|TRBD1|TRBV7-3
TGTGCCAGCAGCTTAGGACAGGGGGCTCGAACAGATACGCAGTATTTT
CASSLGQGARTDTQYF
>few|TRBJ2-6|.|TRBV28
TGTGCCAGCAGTCGCAATGGCGGTAGCTCCTCTGGGGCCAACGTCCTGACTTTC
CASSRNGGSSSGANVLTF
>.|TRBJ1-6|TRBD1|TRBV27
TGTGCCAGCACTTCGACAGGGATCAATTCACCCCTCCACTTT
CASTSTGINSPLHF
>few|TRBJ2-7|.|TRBV7-9
TGTGCCAGCAGCTCAGATTGGATCGCGGGACAAAACTACGAGCAGTACTTC
CASSSDWIAGQNYEQYF
>.|TRBJ2-3|.|TRBV19
TGTGCCAGTAGTATGGGTACCTATCGGGATACGCAGTATTTT
CASSMGTYRDTQYF
>many|TRBJ2-7|.|TRBV6-2/TRBV6-3
TGTGCCAGCAGTTACGAATGGGGGAAGAGCTCCTACGAGCAGTACTTC
CASSYEWGKSSYEQYF
>many|TRBJ2-1|.|TRBV6-1
TGTGCCAGCAGTCGATCCGGGACTGGTTACAATGAGCAGTTCTTC
CASSRSGTGYNEQFF
>.|TRBJ2-6|.|TRBV4-3
TGCGCCAGCAGCCAAGCTCCCCCAGGGAATGGGGCCAACGTCCTGACTTTC
CASSQAPPGNGANVLTF
>few|TRBJ2-7|TRBD2|TRBV20-1
TGCAGTGCTGCCGGGACTAGGTCCGAGCAGTACTTC
CSAAGTRSEQYF
>many|TRBJ1-5|TRBD1|TRBV20-1
TGCAGTGCTGACGGACAGGGGGCAGGCCAGCCCCAGCATTTT
CSADGQGAGQPQHF
>few|TRBJ1-4|.|TRBV6-1
TGTGCCAGCAGTGAATATGAGGGTTCGGGCGAAAAACTGTTTTTT
CASSEYEGSGEKLFF
>.|TRBJ1-3|TRBD1|TRBV12-3/TRBV12-4
TGTGCCAGCAGTCCAGGACAGGGCAAACCCTCTGGAAACACCATATATTTT
CASSPGQGKPSGNTIYF
>many|TRBJ2-7|.|TRBV5-1
TGCGCCAGCAGCCCATCGGGTGTCTACGAGCAGTACTTC
CASSPSGVYEQYF
>many|TRBJ2-7|.|TRBV20-1
TGCAGTGCTATAGACAGCAGAAGGCAGTACTTC
CSAIDSRRQYF
>few|TRBJ2-3|.|TRBV7-2
TGTGCCAGCTCGAGGGGGGTCCTTCCGCAGTATTTT
CASSRGVLPQYF
>few|TRBJ2-5|.|TRBV12-3/TRBV12-4
TGTGCCAGCAGTATGGACGGGAAAGAGACCCAGTACTTC
CASSMDGKETQYF
>many|TRBJ2-2|TRBD1|TRBV5-1
TGCGCCAGCAGCTTACAGGGGTCGAACACCGGGGAGCTGTTTTTT
CASSLQGSNTGELFF
>.|TRBJ2-5|TRBD2|TRBV3-1
TGTGCCAGCAGCCAAGCATGTAGTCCCCGGGGGGACCAAGAGACCCAGTACTTC
CASSQACSPRGDQETQYF
>many|TRBJ1-2|.|TRBV20-1
TGCAGTGCTAGAGATCCGAGGGGACTTCACTATGGCTACACCTTC
CSARDPRGLHYGYTF
>.|TRBJ1-2|.|TRBV10-3
TGTGCCATCAGCCCACAAGAGAACTATGGCTACACCTTC
CAISPQENYGYTF
>few|TRBJ2-3|.|TRBV27
TGTGCCAGCAGTTGGGTGTTGAGAGGGGGGGGCTTGGATACGCAGTATTTT
CASSWVLRGGGLDTQYF
>few|TRBJ1-5|TRBD1|TRBV6-5
TGTGCCAGCAGTTACTACCGCAGGGGGCTCGGCAATCAGCCCCAGCATTTT
CASSYYRRGLGNQPQHF
>.|TRBJ2-7|.|TRBV5-1
TGCGCCAGCAGCTTGGTAGAGAACAACTACGAGCAGTACTTC
CASSLVENNYEQYF
>.|TRBJ1-2|.|TRBV6-1
TGTGCCACCCAGGTTCGAGGGGGGGCAGTTAACTATGGCTACACCTTC
CATQVRGGAVNYGYTF
>many|TRBJ2-1|TRBD2|TRBV29-1
TGCAGCGTTGAGGGACTAGCGGGGGACAATGAGCAGTTCTTC
CSVEGLAGDNEQFF
>many|TRBJ1-2|.|TRBV5-1
TGCGCCAGCAGCTTGGAAGCCGGGGGGAGAGGCTACACCTTC
CASSLEAGGRGYTF
>few|TRBJ2-1|.|TRBV9
TGTGCCAGCAGCGTAGCCCCGAGGGACAATGAGCAGTTCTTC
CASSVAPRDNEQFF
>many|TRBJ1-5|.|TRBV29-1
TGCAGCGTTCAGGACGGGTATGGCAATCAGCCCCAGCATTTT
CSVQDGYGNQPQHF
>.|TRBJ2-7|.|TRBV7-2
TGTGCCAGCAGCTTAGCGCTAGCTCCGGCAGGAGGGTACGAGCAGTACTTC
CASSLALAPAGGYEQYF
>few|TRBJ2-1|.|TRBV20-1
TGCAGTGCCCTCGGAGACAGATTTAGGACTCAGGATGAGCAGTTCTTC
CSALGDRFRTQDEQFF
>many|TRBJ1-2|.|TRBV12-3/TRBV12-4
TGTGCCAGCAGTTTAGTGGTGGGCACTAACTATGGCTACACCTTC
CASSLVVGTNYGYTF
>many|TRBJ2-2|.|TRBV21-1
TGTGCCAGCAGCAAAGTAGAGGCAGGGGGCGAATCCGGGGAGCTGTTTTTT
CASSKVEAGGESGELFF
>.|TRBJ2-2|TRBD1|TRBV30
TGTGCCTGTGACAGGGGGGCTACATGGGAGCTGTTTTTT
CACDRGATWELFF
>few|TRBJ2-1|TRBD2|TRBV5-1
TGCGCCAGCAGCTTGGCCCTCAGCGGGGGGGCATCGTACAATGAGCAGTTCTTC
CASSLALSGGASYNEQFF
>.|TRBJ2-7|TRBD1|TRBV10-3
TGTGCCATCAGACTACAGGGGGCGGTTTACGAGCAGTACTTC
CAIRLQGAVYEQYF
>few|TRBJ1-2|.|TRBV20-1
TGCAGTGCTAGAGTAGGTGATAGGGTACATGGCTACACCTTC
CSARVGDRVHGYTF
>few|TRBJ2-1|.|TRBV5-1
TGCGCCAGCAGCTTGAAAGGGTCCAGCGACAATGAGCAGTTCTTC
CASSLKGSSDNEQFF
>.|TRBJ1-6|.|TRBV4-1
TGCGCCAGCAGCCAAGATTTGGGGGGTGCCTATAATTCACCCCTCCACTTT
CASSQDLGGAYNSPLHF